This TCR beta chain was recovered during a study of blood T cell repertoires in COVID-19. In the study overall: Donors in the United States, Italy and Spain gave samples during acute or convalescent COVID-19. Nucleic acid was either cDNA or gDNA, and it came from T cells, B-cell-depleted T cells, or PBMCs.

Source study methods: Amplifying reference gene primers gave estimates of nucleated cell counts. Produced via immunoSEQ multiplex PCR; TCRdb's table is partial and in-frame only. V and J calls and clone size come straight from that table; D and trimming were deduced from the DNA. The sample includes some 230,000 clones, approximately 90% of them seen just once. This CDR3 comprises 14 residues. Trimming stripped 2 bases from V and 5 bases from J, with 12 bases between. Germline V lookup: CDR1 MNHEY, CDR2 SVGAGI. The clonotype comes from a man aged 25-45 years who had recovered from COVID-19. This chain uses TRBV6-5 with TRBJ1-1; D gene ambiguous. Material for sequencing was peripheral blood. CDR3 loop: CASSYLGGRTEAFF. In nucleotides, the CDR3 is TGTGCCAGCAGTTACCTCGGTGGTCGGACTGAAGCTTTCTTT.